This is a list of T cell receptor beta chains from one sample in a study of hypomethylating agent response in myelodysplastic syndrome. Using immunoSEQ multiplex PCR, the repertoire was profiled, and TCRdb retains in-frame clones only, with some absent. The sample records roughly 4,600 clones, roughly 85% being singletons. The material sequenced was bone marrow, taken before or after starting hypomethylating agent treatment for myelodysplastic syndrome (not recorded which). These receptors were collected from a human donor with myelodysplastic syndrome. The CDR3 runs from the conserved cysteine through the conserved F or W.

j_call,v_call,cdr3_aa
TRBJ2-2,TRBV11-2,CASSPQLGWNTGELFF
TRBJ1-5,TRBV2,CASNYRGNQPQHF
TRBJ1-6,TRBV6-5,CASSYNRGNSPLHF
TRBJ1-1,TRBV9,CASSEGVGSEAFF
TRBJ2-7,TRBV19,CASTLSTGGSYEQYF
TRBJ1-1,TRBV10-3,CATQSSNTEAFF
TRBJ2-3,TRBV19,CASSIEGEGTDTQYF
TRBJ1-5,TRBV7-2,CASSGSNQPQHF
TRBJ2-3,TRBV9,CASSVALGRPDTQYF
TRBJ2-7,TRBV4-3,CASSQGGGRATYEQYF
TRBJ1-1,TRBV5-5,CASSPVSDTEAFF
TRBJ1-2,TRBV7-9,CASSPPPMGGVVYGYTF
TRBJ2-1,TRBV18,CASSRQPVAEQFF
TRBJ1-4,TRBV18,CASSPGQGRDEKLFF
TRBJ2-7,TRBV2,CASSGGSGPYEQYF
TRBJ2-5,TRBV5-1,CASSLAMREGRETQYF
TRBJ2-7,TRBV2,CASSGSTGTSGTYEQYF
TRBJ2-7,TRBV7-2,CASSLGGRAEQYF
TRBJ2-1,TRBV5-1,CASALGLSGNEQFF
TRBJ1-3,TRBV9,CASSPLGGAGNTIYF
TRBJ2-7,TRBV18,CASSLRQGVAYEQYF
TRBJ1-1,TRBV29-1,CSVLGEGWAFF
TRBJ1-5,TRBV5-6,CASSLRRVSNQPQHF
TRBJ1-4,TRBV2,CASSGTGAPNEKLFF
TRBJ2-7,TRBV30,CAWSGDGTGVEQYF
TRBJ2-7,TRBV19,CASSIEGGLGEQYF
TRBJ2-7,TRBV23-1,CASSLIVGTARPYEQYF
TRBJ2-5,TRBV7-2,CASSLARQGGGETQYF
TRBJ2-7,TRBV4-1,CASSQDTGQRAGTYEQYF
TRBJ2-2,TRBV5-1,CASSLAPGANTGELFF
TRBJ2-3,TRBV14,CASSQASGTYTQYF
TRBJ2-3,TRBV7-3,CASSLMGGPGLKKDTDTQYF
TRBJ1-4,TRBV6-5,CASSSSTGVGEKLFF
TRBJ1-2,TRBV2,CASSERIGRSRYGYTF
TRBJ2-7,TRBV7-3,CASSSYSGSGEQYF
TRBJ1-5,TRBV7-9,CASSLGGTGASVQHF
TRBJ2-3,TRBV7-9,CASSSQGGGADTQYF
TRBJ2-1,TRBV30,CAWTGLSSSYNEQFF
TRBJ1-2,TRBV28,CASSSSFNYGYTF
TRBJ2-6,TRBV6-1,CASSGTTGGALGSGANVLTF
TRBJ2-5,TRBV21-1,CASSKGDCSRETQYF